The 17 T cell receptor beta chains below all came from one sample that was sequenced in a study of cytomegalovirus exposure and HLA in healthy donors. The PCR had 60 Vbeta and 13 Jbeta primers. Repertoires were generated with immunoSEQ multiplex PCR, while TCRdb's copy carries only in-frame clones and drops some. This sample has 95,000 or so clones, with about four fifths found just once. Sequencing was done on a sample of PBMCs. These receptors all stem from a woman in her 70s in good health and CMV-seropositive.

The J gene is TRBJ2-2, the V gene TRBV5-4; 9 nucleotides agree with TRBD1. The CDR3 sequence is 16 residues long. V trimming: 3 bases; J trimming: 0 bases; junction bases outside the gene matches: 3. In germline, CDR1 is SGHNT, CDR2 YYREEE (reference sequence). The CDR3 loop reads CASSSGQGPNTGELFF. In DNA form, the CDR3 reads TGTGCCAGCAGCTCCGGACAGGGGCCGAACACCGGGGAGCTGTTTTTT.

The chain joins TRBV7-2 to TRBJ2-7; D may be TRBD2 (5 bases). The CDR3 extends over 14 amino acids. The germline gives CDR1 SGHTA, CDR2 FQGNSA. Trimming shortened V by 1 base and J by 0 bases, and 7 bases separated the two germline ends. This CDR3 reads CASSLGAGSYEQYF. CDR3 nucleotide sequence: TGTGCCAGCAGCTTAGGGGCGGGCTCCTACGAGCAGTACTTC.

This clone was recorded a few times. The J gene is TRBJ1-2, the V gene TRBV6-6; TRBD1 matches 12 bases. This CDR3 comprises 14 residues. J gave up 8 bases and V 5 bases, and 6 bases lay outside the gene matches. From germline, CDR1 is MNHNY and CDR2 SVGAGI (reference sequence). Here the CDR3 reads CASSTGQGARGYTF. The DNA of the CDR3 is TGTGCCAGCAGTACGGGACAGGGGGCGAGAGGCTACACCTTC.

The chain couples TRBV23-1 to TRBJ1-5; D gene uncertain. TRBV23-1 is identified as an open reading frame with a role that is uncertain. The CDR3 is made up of 17 amino acids. The V end was cut by 0 bases, the J end by 0 bases, with 12 bases between. CDR3 nucleotides: TGCGCCAGCAGTCAATCGTTCCGGCACTATAGCAATCAGCCCCAGCATTTT. This sequence encodes CASSQSFRHYSNQPQHF.

The chain uses TRBV4-2 and TRBJ1-1; 7 positions agree with TRBD1. The germline V gene has CDR1 LGHNA and CDR2 YNFKEQ. The CDR3 length is 17 residues. With V trimmed by 4 bases and J by 1 base, 12 bases remained unmatched. In DNA form, the CDR3 reads TGTGCCAGCAGCCTGTCATCCTTGACAGGGCCGAACACTGAAGCTTTCTTT. It is translated as CASSLSSLTGPNTEAFF.

The V and J genes are TRBV5-5 and TRBJ2-5; TRBD1 matches 7 bases. This CDR3 spans 16 amino acids. Germline-derived CDR1 and CDR2 are SGHKS and YYEKEE (reference sequence). V shed 0 bases, J shed 6 bases, and the junction held 11 bases outside the gene matches. The CDR3 protein is CASSLASGTVEKTQYF. The CDR3 coding sequence is TGTGCCAGCAGCTTGGCGTCCGGGACAGTAGAGAAGACCCAGTACTTC.

This clone was seen just once. The rearrangement links TRBV28 to TRBJ2-7, with a tentative D call TRBD2 (6 bases). There are 14 residues in the CDR3. Germline CDR1 reads MDHEN; CDR2 reads SYDVKM. The germline V and J ends were trimmed by 2 bases and 7 bases, with 15 bases remaining between them. The CDR3 is CASSLGGGAREQYF. CDR3 coding DNA: TGTGCCAGCAGTTTAGGCGGAGGGGCAAGGGAGCAGTACTTC.

The rearrangement uses TRBV7-9 and TRBJ2-3; D unresolved. Germline CDR1 SEHNR, CDR2 FQNEAQ (reference sequence). Trimming shortened V by 5 bases and J by 0 bases, and 6 bases separated the two germline ends. The CDR3 has 13 residues. CDR3 coding DNA: TGTGCCAGCAGCGTCGGTAGCACAGATACGCAGTATTTT. Amino acids: CASSVGSTDTQYF.

The gene calls are TRBV2 and TRBJ2-2, with 7 bases fitting TRBD2. The CDR3 totals 15 residues. V lost 6 bases, J lost 6 bases, and 10 bases stayed unmatched. Looked up from germline, CDR1 is SNHLY and CDR2 is FYNNEI. The CDR3 loop reads CASSSLAYNAGELFF. DNA of the CDR3: TGTGCCAGCAGCTCACTAGCGTACAACGCCGGGGAGCTGTTTTTT.

This clone turned up a few times. The rearrangement links TRBV27 to TRBJ2-5; 7 positions match TRBD1. V lost 3 bases, J lost 5 bases, and 6 bases stayed unmatched. CDR3 length: 14 residues. Per germline, CDR1 MNHEY and CDR2 SMNVEV (reference sequence). CDR3 sequence: CASSFLDRWETQYF. CDR3 nucleotides: TGTGCCAGCAGTTTCTTGGACAGGTGGGAGACCCAGTACTTC.

In this sample, this clone turned up once. The sample has other DNA sequences that encode this CDR3 too. The chain recombines TRBV5-1 with TRBJ2-5, with 9 bases fitting TRBD1. After removal of 4 bases from V and 5 bases from J, the junction contained 6 bases not matched to a gene. The V gene's germline CDR1 is SGHRS and CDR2 YFSETQ. The CDR3 runs 14 residues. Written as DNA, the CDR3 is TGCGCCAGCAGCCCCGGACAGGGGAGGGAGACCCAGTACTTC. Translated, it gives CASSPGQGRETQYF.

Concerning this clone: One end of the junction fails to match germline, which may point to a read error. At the DNA level, this CDR3 is encoded by other sequences in the same sample as well. The chain combines TRBV27 with TRBJ2-7; no clear D gene. This CDR3 has 14 amino acids. Looked up from germline, CDR1 is MNHEY and CDR2 is SMNVEV (reference sequence). CDR3: CASSLSRGSYEQYF. CDR3 in DNA: TGTGCCAGCAGTTTATCCCGCGGATCCTATGAGCAGTACTTC.

V gene TRBV29-1 combines with J gene TRBJ2-5; the D gene is possibly TRBD1 (6 bases). The length of the CDR3 is 13 residues. V lost 3 bases and J lost 3, with 11 bases in between. Germline CDR1 is SQVTM and CDR2 is ANQGSEA. CDR3 in amino acids: CSVEDRLEETQYF. CDR3 DNA: TGCAGCGTTGAGGACAGACTCGAAGAGACCCAGTACTTC.

The chain is built from TRBV2 and TRBJ2-7; no firm D call. The CDR3 spans 15 residues. Germline V gives CDR1 SNHLY, CDR2 FYNNEI. The ends were cut back, 1 base at V and 6 bases at J, with 16 bases in the middle. The CDR3 spells CASSEVSATVGEQYF. The CDR3 nucleotides read TGTGCCAGCAGTGAAGTGTCCGCCACAGTGGGCGAGCAGTACTTC. The full variable domain, with the rest looked up from reference TRBV2 and TRBJ2-7, is EPEVTQTPSHQVTQMGQEVILRCVPISNHLYFYWYRQILGQKVEFLVSFYNNEISEKSEIFDDQFSVERPDGSNFTLKIRSTKLEDSAMYFCASSEVSATVGEQYFGPGTRLTVT.

CDR3 sequence: CASSQRGKLFF. For the CDR3, the DNA is TGTGCCAGCAGCCAAAGAGGAAAACTGTTTTTT. V gene TRBV14 combines with J gene TRBJ1-4, with no clear D. The V end was cut by 2 bases, the J end by 10 bases, with 5 bases between. The CDR3 extends over 11 amino acids. Per germline, CDR1 SGHDN and CDR2 FVKESK.

The chain uses TRBV11-2 and TRBJ1-1; D gene ambiguous. The germline gives CDR1 SGHAT, CDR2 FQNNGV. CDR3 length: 13 residues. Trimming shortened V by 2 bases and J by 5 bases, and 9 bases separated the two germline ends. CDR3 region: CASSLSPGTEAFF. In DNA form, the CDR3 reads TGTGCCAGCAGCTTAAGCCCGGGGACTGAAGCTTTCTTT.

The genes are TRBV27 and TRBJ2-7; D is unclear. The CDR3 covers 15 residues. V gave up 6 bases and J gave up 6 bases, with 21 bases separating them. Germline V CDR1 and CDR2: MNHEY, SMNVEV (reference sequence). The CDR3 reads CASSPDLVSSGEQYF. The CDR3 nucleotides are TGTGCCAGCAGCCCGGATTTAGTCTCGTCGGGCGAGCAGTACTTC.